These 5 T cell receptor beta chains came from one sample sequenced in a study of shared clonotypes between healthy human individuals. Clones were read by immunoSEQ multiplex PCR, and TCRdb kept only the in-frame ones, dropping some. The data show about a million clones, 60% to 85% seen once. Sequenced: memory CD4+ T cells sorted from blood. Subset given: CD45RA-negative fraction. These receptors all stem from a man aged 18-30 years in good health.

This clone was seen more than once but under ten times. This sequence joins TRBV30 and TRBJ1-2; 12 bases agree with TRBD1. The CDR3 has 15 residues. V lost 1 base, J lost 4 bases, and 4 bases stayed unmatched. Looked up from germline, CDR1 is GTSNPN and CDR2 is SVGIG (reference sequence). The CDR3 protein is CAWSGDRGRAYGYTF. The CDR3 DNA reads as TGTGCCTGGAGTGGGGACAGGGGGCGCGCCTATGGCTACACCTTC.

This clone was seen only once. The genes are TRBV30 and TRBJ2-3; D gene unclear. V dropped 5 bases and J dropped 4 bases, with 16 bases sitting between them. This CDR3 spans 14 amino acids. CDR1 is GTSNPN and CDR2 is SVGIG in the germline V gene (reference sequence). The CDR3 DNA follows: TGTGCCTGGGAGGCCCAGCCGGCCTCAGATACGCAGTATTTT. Its translation is CAWEAQPASDTQYF.

The chain combines TRBV10-1 with TRBJ1-5; TRBD1 matches at 12 bases. From germline, CDR1 is WNHNN and CDR2 SYGVQD (reference sequence). Trimming cost V 6 bases and J 0 bases; bases outside gene matches: 3. This CDR3 is 16 amino acids long. CDR3 amino acids: CASRGTGGVSNQPQHF. The CDR3 nucleotides read TGCGCCAGCAGGGGGACAGGGGGCGTTAGCAATCAGCCCCAGCATTTT.

In the case of this clone: At one boundary the junction diverges from the germline segment, which might be a read error. The chain recombines TRBV4-3 with TRBJ1-3; no clear D gene. Germline assignment: CDR1 LGHNA and CDR2 YSLEER. The CDR3 runs to 15 residues. This CDR3 reads CASSQGQAKGNTIYF. The CDR3, as DNA: TGCGCCAGCAGTCAAGGCCAAGCAAAGGGAAACACCATATATTTT.

V and J are TRBV2 and TRBJ1-1; unclear D gene. Germline V gives CDR1 SNHLY, CDR2 FYNNEI. The CDR3 extends over 10 amino acids. Trimming took 1 base from V and 11 from J, leaving 5 bases between them. The CDR3 region has the DNA TGTGCCAGCAGTGAAGTAGTGGCTTTCTTT. Translated: CASSEVVAFF.